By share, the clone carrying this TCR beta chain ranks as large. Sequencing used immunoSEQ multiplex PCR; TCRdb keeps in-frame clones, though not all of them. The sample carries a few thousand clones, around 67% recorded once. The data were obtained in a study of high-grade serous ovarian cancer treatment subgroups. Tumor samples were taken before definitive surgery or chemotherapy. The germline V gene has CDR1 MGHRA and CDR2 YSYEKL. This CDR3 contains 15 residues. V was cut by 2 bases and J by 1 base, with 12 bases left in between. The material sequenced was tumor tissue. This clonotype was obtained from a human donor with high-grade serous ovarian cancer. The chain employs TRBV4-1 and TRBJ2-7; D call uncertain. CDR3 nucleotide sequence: TGCGCCAGCAGCCAAACCCCGGACGGATCCTACGAGCAGTACTTC. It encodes CASSQTPDGSYEQYF.